Listed here are 26 T cell receptor beta chains from one sample, sequenced in a study of regulatory T cells in long-lasting Graves disease. Specified time point: newly diagnosed GD, antithyroid drugs for less than 3 months. Scientists built the TCR library using RNA that was extracted from PBMCs. TCR beta libraries were built with iRepertoire HTBI primers and Arm-PCR of CDR3 regions. One entry per CDR3 protein, called by TCRdb with MiXCR from the multiplex PCR reads. The repertoire includes 500,000 or so distinct CDR3 sequences, 14% of them detected once, and more than 15% sits in the top ten. This same sample was also taken into another study, of T cells in Graves' hyperthyroidism and ophthalmopathy.

The sequences come from peripheral blood mononuclear cells (PBMCs), collected at new diagnosis, from a patient treated with antithyroid drugs. The receptors shown here come from a woman aged 45-65 years with Graves disease.

This clonotype was picked up a small number of times. The chain has TRBV6-2 or TRBV6-3 and TRBJ1-5; D possibly corresponds to TRBD1 (6 bases). CDR1 and CDR2 from the germline V gene are MNHEY and SVGEGT. V lost 7 bases to trimming and J lost 2 bases, with 12 bases between them. The CDR3 spans 14 residues. Written as DNA, the CDR3 is TGTGCCAGCAATTCAGGGGATGGCAATCAGCCCCAGCATTTT. It yields the protein CASNSGDGNQPQHF.

The chain links TRBV20-1 to TRBJ2-7, with 9 bases identical to TRBD2. CDR3 length: 14 residues. Per the germline V gene, CDR1 is DFQATT and CDR2 is SNEGSKA (reference sequence). V lost 3 bases, J lost 5 bases, and 8 bases stayed unmatched. CDR3 DNA: TGCAGTGCTAGTAGGGCTAGCGGGAATGACGAGCAGTACTTC. This codes for CSASRASGNDEQYF.

This clonotype occurred a few times. The rearrangement uses TRBV29-1 and TRBJ2-3; 12 bases align to TRBD2. Germline V gene lookup returns CDR1 SQVTM and CDR2 ANQGSEA. The CDR3 totals 15 residues. V shed 3 bases, J shed 4 bases, and the junction held 5 bases outside the gene matches. The CDR3 DNA follows: TGCAGCGTTGATAAGGCTAGCGGGAGGGCAGATACGCAGTATTTT. Translated, it gives CSVDKASGRADTQYF.

V and J are TRBV18 and TRBJ2-1; 14 bases fit TRBD2. The junction had 6 bases not matched to a gene; V was cut back by 2 bases and J by 6 bases. Germline CDR1 reads KGHSH; CDR2 reads LQKENI. The CDR3 has 17 residues. The CDR3 region has the DNA TGTGCCAGCTCACCATGGCTGGGACTAGCGGGAGTCAATGAGCAGTTCTTC. Residues: CASSPWLGLAGVNEQFF.

This clonotype was seen more than once but under ten times. The chain links TRBV28 to TRBJ1-2, with unresolved D. CDR3 length: 13 amino acids. CDR1 is MDHEN, CDR2 SYDVKM, per germline. Deletions cut 10 bases from V and 3 bases from J, with 15 bases between. The DNA for the CDR3 is TGTGCCATCCGTAGAGTCATCGACTATGGCTACACCTTC. It encodes CAIRRVIDYGYTF.

This clonotype was picked up many times. This sequence joins TRBV7-9 and TRBJ2-5, with D perhaps being TRBD1 or TRBD2 (6 bases each). The CDR3 has 17 residues. V was trimmed by 2 bases and J by 3 bases, leaving 19 bases between them. Germline V gene sequence: CDR1 SEHNR, CDR2 FQNEAQ (reference sequence). The DNA of the CDR3 is TGTGCCAGCAGCTTACCGGCCGAGGGGGGCCTCAAAGAGACCCAGTACTTC. Its translation is CASSLPAEGGLKETQYF.

The rearrangement joins TRBV4-1 to TRBJ1-5; D may be TRBD1 (5 bases). Germline V gene lookup returns CDR1 MGHRA and CDR2 YSYEKL. V dropped 3 bases and J dropped 4 bases, with 16 bases sitting between them. The CDR3 spans 16 residues. CDR3 nucleotide sequence: TGCGCCAGCAGCCAGCCCACTCGGGGGAGAAATCAGCCCCAGCATTTT. It translates to CASSQPTRGRNQPQHF.

In this sample, this clonotype turned up a few times. The chain joins TRBV6-2 or TRBV6-3 to TRBJ2-2, with TRBD1 identical over 9 bases. Germline trimming cut 2 bases from V and 6 bases from J; bases unmatched to any gene: 4. The CDR3 loop spans 15 amino acids. The V gene's germline CDR1 is MNHEY and CDR2 SVGEGT. This CDR3 is CASSYTGQGSGELFF. The CDR3 bases are TGTGCCAGCAGTTACACGGGACAGGGATCCGGGGAGCTGTTTTTT.

Comment on this clonotype: This sequence may be a read error, since a much larger clone differs from it by one base. The V gene is TRBV5-5, the J gene TRBJ2-1; 10 bases map to TRBD2. Germline loops: CDR1 SGHKS, CDR2 YYEKEE (reference sequence). The CDR3 runs to 15 residues. For the CDR3, the DNA is TGTGCCAGCAGCTTGGGGACTAGCGGTATCAATGAGCGGTTCTTC. It codes for CASSLGTSGINERFF. Filled out from reference TRBV5-5 and TRBJ2-1, the complete variable domain reads DAGVTQSPTHLIKTRGQQVTLRCSPISGHKSVSWYQQVLGQGPQFIFQYYEKEERGRGNFPDRFSARQFPNYSSELNVNALLLGDSALYLCASSLGTSGINERFFGPGTRLTVL.

This clonotype has a handful of counts. The chain uses TRBV24-1 and TRBJ2-1; 9 bases are shared with TRBD1. Germline V gene data show CDR1 as KGHDR and CDR2 as SFDVKD. The CDR3 is 16 residues long. With V trimmed by 0 bases and J by 7 bases, 6 bases remained unmatched. The CDR3 sequence: CATSDLFGQGKNEQFF. The CDR3 bases are TGTGCCACCAGTGATTTGTTTGGACAGGGGAAGAATGAGCAGTTCTTC.

This clonotype was detected ten times or more. The chain employs TRBV7-2 and TRBJ2-1; tentatively, D is TRBD2 (6 bases). Germline CDR1 SGHTA, CDR2 FQGNSA. The CDR3 runs to 16 residues. Trimming pared 1 base from V and 5 bases from J, leaving 15 bases between. CDR3 sequence reads: CASSLGGGTGHNEQFF. CDR3 sequence (DNA): TGTGCCAGCAGCTTAGGGGGTGGGACTGGCCACAATGAGCAGTTCTTC.

The chain carries TRBV28 and TRBJ1-5, with 9 bases identical to TRBD1. J was trimmed by 7 bases and V by 7 bases; bases with no gene match: 8. Germline loops: CDR1 MDHEN, CDR2 SYDVKM. The CDR3 has 14 amino acids. The CDR3: CASTIQGAEQPQHF. CDR3 bases: TGTGCCAGCACCATACAGGGGGCCGAGCAGCCCCAGCATTTT.

This clonotype was counted ten times or more. This sequence joins TRBV11-3 and TRBJ2-3; 7 bases align to TRBD2. Germline values: CDR1 SGHNT, CDR2 YENEEA. The CDR3 is 15 amino acids. V dropped 0 bases and J dropped 5; count of bases not matched to a gene: 5. The CDR3 loop reads CASSLDSRGRDTQYF. The CDR3 nucleotides are TGTGCCAGCAGCTTAGATTCGCGGGGGAGAGATACGCAGTATTTT.

This clonotype was detected ten times or more. This chain connects TRBV3-1 to TRBJ2-7, with D maybe TRBD1 (5 bases). Germline-derived CDR1 and CDR2 are LGHDT and YNNKEL (reference sequence). CDR3 length equals 13 residues. V gave up 2 bases and J gave up 4 bases, with 9 bases separating them. CDR3 coding DNA: TGTGCCAGCAGCCAACTCCAGGGTTACGAGCAGTACTTC. Residues: CASSQLQGYEQYF.

The rearrangement joins TRBV6-1 to TRBJ2-3; 12 bases line up with TRBD2. The CDR3 length is 15 residues. V trimming: 6 bases; J trimming: 4 bases; junction bases outside the gene matches: 5. Looked up from germline, CDR1 is MNHNS and CDR2 is SASEGT. The CDR3: CASRLAGGPPDTQYF. CDR3 coding DNA: TGTGCCAGCAGGCTAGCGGGAGGGCCGCCAGATACGCAGTATTTT.

There are a few counts of this clonotype. The conserved phenylalanine or tryptophan is not found at the CDR3 terminus, so this likely reflects a read error. The gene calls are TRBV7-2 and TRBJ1-4; 8 bases are shared with TRBD1. The trim removed 5 bases at V and 13 bases at J, leaving 12 bases unmatched. The length of the CDR3 is 14 residues. The germline gives CDR1 SGHTA, CDR2 FQGNSA. The CDR3 sequence is CASSLDRDSERLFL. The CDR3 DNA sequence: TGTGCCAGCAGCCTGGACAGGGATTCCGAGAGACTGTTTCTT.

This clonotype was found a few times. The rearrangement uses TRBV19 and TRBJ1-5; 7 bases fit TRBD1. CDR1 and CDR2 (germline): LNHDA, SQIVND (reference sequence). J was trimmed by 7 bases and V by 5 bases; bases with no gene match: 11. CDR3 length: 15 residues. For the CDR3, the DNA is TGTGCCAGTAGTCTCGGACAGGTCCACGAGCAGCCCCAGCATTTT. Protein sequence: CASSLGQVHEQPQHF.

The CDR3, as DNA: TGTGCCAGCAGTGAATCTCCTCGAGGTGAGCAGTTCTTC. Protein product: CASSESPRGEQFF. The chain uses TRBV25-1 and TRBJ2-1; D is ambiguous. Germline V CDR1 and CDR2: MGHDK, SYGVNS. This CDR3 region has 13 residues. Trimming cost V 1 base and J 9 bases, with 10 bases left between them.

At least ten counts were recorded for this clonotype. CDR3 region: CASSPGTGGQETQYF. CDR3 bases: TGTGCCAGCAGTCCGGGGACAGGGGGGCAAGAGACCCAGTACTTC. The genes are TRBV28 and TRBJ2-5, with 11 bases aligning to TRBD1. J lost 2 bases, V lost 5 bases, and 4 bases had no gene match. Germline V gene lookup returns CDR1 MDHEN and CDR2 SYDVKM. This CDR3 spans 15 amino acids.

This clonotype has only a few counts. The V gene is TRBV27, the J gene TRBJ1-5; tentative D call: TRBD1 (6 bases). Germline V gene data show CDR1 as MNHEY and CDR2 as SMNVEV (reference sequence). The CDR3 runs 16 residues. With 5 bases removed from V and 3 bases from J, the gap between germline ends came to 17 bases. The DNA of the CDR3 is TGTGCCAGCAGTCGATATACAGACAGGTCCAATCAGCCCCAGCATTTT. Amino acids: CASSRYTDRSNQPQHF.

This clonotype was seen repeatedly, ten times or more. This rearrangement joins TRBV11-1 to TRBJ2-5, with D hard to call. V lost 1 base and J 7 bases, leaving 13 bases between the germline ends. CDR1 is SGHAT, CDR2 FQDESV, per germline (reference sequence). The CDR3 spans 14 residues. Here the CDR3 DNA reads TGTGCCAGCAGCTTAGTACCAGGCGTTGGGACCCAGTACTTC. Amino acids: CASSLVPGVGTQYF.

This chain joins TRBV6-5 and TRBJ1-5; no clear D. Germline loops: CDR1 MNHEY, CDR2 SVGAGI. The ends were cut back, 0 bases at V and 9 bases at J, with 15 bases in the middle. CDR3 length: 15 amino acids. CDR3 amino acids: CASSYSSQAWVPQHF. In nucleotides, the CDR3 is TGTGCCAGCAGTTACTCGAGTCAGGCCTGGGTGCCCCAGCATTTT.

The CDR3 loop is CASSPLQQGFETQYF. CDR3 nucleotide sequence: TGTGCCAGCAGTCCCCTTCAACAGGGATTTGAGACCCAGTACTTC. This chain links TRBV27 with TRBJ2-5, with D possibly matching TRBD1 (6 bases). This CDR3 spans 15 amino acids. Germline V gene sequence: CDR1 MNHEY, CDR2 SMNVEV (reference sequence). V shed 5 bases and J shed 5 bases, with 18 bases lying between them.

This clonotype was picked up a small number of times. The rearrangement joins TRBV5-1 to TRBJ2-7; 12 positions match TRBD1. Trimming at V came to 3 bases and at J to 4 bases, leaving 5 bases not matched to a gene. Germline CDR1 is SGHRS and CDR2 is YFSETQ. The length of the CDR3 is 15 residues. The CDR3 DNA sequence: TGCGCCAGCAGCTGGGGACAGGGGGCGCGATACGAGCAGTACTTC. Residues: CASSWGQGARYEQYF.

This clonotype came up many times. This chain uses TRBV5-1 with TRBJ1-1; D is unresolved. The CDR3 totals 15 residues. V gave up 1 base and J gave up 1 base, with 11 bases separating them. CDR1 is SGHRS, CDR2 YFSETQ, per germline. CDR3 coding DNA: TGCGCCAGCAGCTTGATCCCGGGGTGGAACACTGAAGCTTTCTTT. Protein: CASSLIPGWNTEAFF.

This clonotype was seen ten or more times. This chain connects TRBV12-3 or TRBV12-4 to TRBJ2-5; the match to TRBD2 covers 12 bases. V lost 4 bases, J lost 3 bases, and 6 bases stayed unmatched. The CDR3 has 16 amino acids. The CDR3 region is CASSSRLAGVEETQYF. CDR3 DNA sequence: TGTGCCAGCAGTTCCCGACTAGCGGGAGTTGAAGAGACCCAGTACTTC.